What follows are 15 T cell receptor beta chains derived from one specimen sequenced in a study of CD8 T cells in Susac syndrome. After extraction with the RNeasy kit, roughly 0.5 to 1 ug of the RNA was reverse transcribed using random hexamers. TCRdb recomputed calls from the immunoSEQ multiplex PCR reads with MiXCR, one row per CDR3 protein. This sample has about 140,000 distinct CDR3 sequences, with 85% to 95% found just once. Sequenced material: CD4+ T cells from PBMCs. The receptors stem from a human donor with Susac syndrome.

The J gene is TRBJ2-6, the V gene TRBV12-3 or TRBV12-4, with TRBD1 identical over 9 bases. The CDR3 length is 18 residues. Unmatched junction bases numbered 11, after V lost 8 bases and J lost 0 bases. Here the CDR3 reads CASQPGQGKSSGANVLTF. The CDR3 coding sequence is TGTGCCAGCCAGCCGGGACAGGGCAAAAGCTCTGGGGCCAACGTCCTGACTTTC.

The genes are TRBV5-4 and TRBJ2-7; 8 bases match TRBD1. The CDR3 consists of 14 residues. The V and J ends lost 0 bases and 2 bases, in that order; junction bases with no gene match: 1. Per germline, CDR1 SGHNT and CDR2 YYREEE (reference sequence). The CDR3 loop is CASSLATGAYEQYF. Here the CDR3 DNA reads TGTGCCAGCAGCTTGGCGACAGGGGCCTACGAGCAGTACTTC.

J is TRBJ2-7 and V is TRBV28; D is unresolved. The CDR3 contains 11 residues. The ends were cut back, 6 bases at V and 4 bases at J, with 7 bases in the middle. Germline lookup yields CDR1 MDHEN and CDR2 SYDVKM. CDR3: CASRGEYEQYF. The CDR3 bases are TGTGCCAGCAGGGGCGAATACGAGCAGTACTTC.

J is TRBJ1-1 and V is TRBV25-1; D call uncertain. Germline V gives CDR1 MGHDK, CDR2 SYGVNS. The CDR3 covers 15 residues. Trimming took 5 bases from V and 4 from J, leaving 17 bases between them. This CDR3 is CASSTLGQPGTEAFF. The DNA of the CDR3 is TGTGCCAGCAGTACCCTCGGCCAGCCCGGCACTGAAGCTTTCTTT.

The CDR3 sequence: CASSLLIWETQYF. The CDR3 nucleotides are TGTGCCAGCAGTTTATTGATTTGGGAGACCCAGTACTTC. The chain joins TRBV27 to TRBJ2-5; D call uncertain. Per the germline V gene, CDR1 is MNHEY and CDR2 is SMNVEV (reference sequence). V lost 1 base and J 5 bases, leaving 8 bases between the germline ends. The CDR3 runs 13 residues.

J is TRBJ2-1 and V is TRBV6-1; TRBD1 aligns across 7 bases. V lost 5 bases and J lost 6; bases outside the gene matches: 7. The CDR3 is made up of 14 amino acids. The V gene's germline CDR1 is MNHNS and CDR2 SASEGT. CDR3 bases: TGTGCCAGCAGTCCCGACAGGGCCCGCAATGAGCAGTTCTTC. Translating gives CASSPDRARNEQFF.

The gene calls are TRBV9 and TRBJ2-7, with TRBD1 as a possible D gene (6 bases). The length of the CDR3 is 13 residues. Trimming left V 4 bases short and J 2 bases short, with 10 bases between. From germline, CDR1 is SGDLS and CDR2 YYNGEE. In DNA form, the CDR3 reads TGTGCCAGCAGCAAGGGACAAACCTACGAGCAGTACTTC. Amino acids: CASSKGQTYEQYF.

The chain combines TRBV6-5 with TRBJ2-5; 8 bases line up with TRBD2. CDR1 is MNHEY, CDR2 SVGAGI, per germline. The CDR3 runs to 15 residues. With 6 bases clipped from V and 5 bases from J, the junction kept 11 bases outside the gene matches. The CDR3 sequence is CASRTLGSGKETQYF. DNA for the CDR3: TGTGCCAGCAGAACCCTTGGTAGCGGGAAGGAGACCCAGTACTTC.

The rearrangement uses TRBV6-7 and TRBJ2-1, with 8 bases aligning to TRBD2. TRBV6-7 is flagged as an ORF with uncertain function. The V and J ends lost 6 bases and 9 bases, in that order; junction bases with no gene match: 10. The CDR3 loop spans 14 amino acids. CDR3 coding DNA: TGTGCCAGCAGCCCGCCGGGACTAGGGCCTGAGCAGTTCTTC. Its protein product is CASSPPGLGPEQFF.

This chain links TRBV29-1 with TRBJ1-2; D not certain. Germline V gene lookup returns CDR1 SQVTM and CDR2 ANQGSEA. The CDR3 has 13 residues. V was pared by 6 bases and J by 6 bases, with 17 bases between. The CDR3 DNA is TGCAGCGTAAGGTCCGGCGGGCTGGATGGCTACACCTTC. Translated, it gives CSVRSGGLDGYTF.

Only one count was recorded for this clonotype. The genes are TRBV23-1 and TRBJ1-2; tentative D call: TRBD1 (5 bases). TRBV23-1 is treated as an ORF (open reading frame) with a function not yet certain. Trimming removed 8 bases from V and 4 bases from J, with 14 bases in between. This CDR3 has 13 residues. The CDR3 DNA reads as TGCGCCAGCGGATTGGGGGAGCCCTATGGCTACACCTTC. This codes for CASGLGEPYGYTF.

This chain connects TRBV15 to TRBJ2-3; no definite D call. The CDR3 extends over 12 amino acids. Trimming stripped 2 bases from V and 6 bases from J, with 6 bases between. CDR1 and CDR2 (germline): LNHNV, YYDKDF (reference sequence). The CDR3 loop is CATSRRLDTQYF. The CDR3 DNA reads TGTGCCACCAGCAGACGACTTGATACGCAGTATTTT.

This chain links TRBV3-1 with TRBJ1-5, with D possibly matching TRBD1 (6 bases). Trimming removed 4 bases from V and 5 bases from J, with 15 bases in between. The CDR3 spans 15 residues. The germline V gene encodes CDR1 LGHDT and CDR2 YNNKEL (reference sequence). CDR3 sequence reads: CASSRTGIEDQPQHF. In DNA, the CDR3 is TGTGCCAGCAGCCGAACAGGGATAGAGGATCAGCCCCAGCATTTT.

The V gene is TRBV5-1, the J gene TRBJ1-1, with a possible D match to TRBD1 (5 bases). Trimming cost V 0 bases and J 3 bases, with 9 bases left between them. Germline CDR1 SGHRS, CDR2 YFSETQ. The CDR3 extends over 14 amino acids. CDR3 coding DNA: TGCGCCAGCAGCTTGGGACAGTTCGACACTGAAGCTTTCTTT. As protein: CASSLGQFDTEAFF.

The J gene is TRBJ2-5, the V gene TRBV15; D uncertain. The length of the CDR3 is 13 residues. CDR1 LNHNV and CDR2 YYDKDF come from the germline V gene (reference sequence). V was trimmed by 0 bases and J by 5 bases, leaving 7 bases between them. CDR3 sequence reads: CATSRDPLETQYF. The CDR3 nucleotides read TGTGCCACCAGCAGAGATCCGTTGGAGACCCAGTACTTC. Full variable domain (rest looked up from reference TRBV15 and TRBJ2-5): DAMVIQNPRYQVTQFGKPVTLSCSQTLNHNVMYWYQQKSSQAPKLLFHYYDKDFNNEADTPDNFQSRRPNTSFCFLDIRSPGLGDTAMYLCATSRDPLETQYFGPGTRLLVL.